This TCR beta chain was captured in a study of blood T cell repertoires in COVID-19. Trimming shortened V by 2 bases and J by 0 bases, and 8 bases separated the two germline ends. CDR3 length: 15 amino acids. The germline V gene encodes CDR1 LGHDT and CDR2 YNNKEL (reference sequence). As originally analysed: Estimates of nucleated cell counts were drawn from the amplification of reference gene primers. The method was immunoSEQ multiplex PCR; TCRdb's version includes in-frame clones alone and lacks a portion of them. V and J calls and clone size are given by that table; D and trimming were obtained from the DNA. Of some 50,000 clones listed, approximately 83% are singletons.

Sequenced sample: peripheral blood. The receptor comes from a human donor in a cohort sampled during active COVID-19. The donor label of this sample is uncertain. This chain connects TRBV3-1 (or the pseudogene TRBV3-2) to TRBJ1-5; possible D gene TRBD1, 5 bases. CDR3 bases: TGTGCCAGCAGCCAATCGACAGATAGCAATCAGCCCCAGCATTTT. It is translated as CASSQSTDSNQPQHF.